One and the same sample provided the 20 T cell receptor beta chains below, sequenced in a study of graft-versus-host responses after intestinal transplantation. Measured with immunoSEQ multiplex PCR; TCRdb has only the in-frame clones, and not every one. The sample holds about 39,000 clones; over 85% are singletons and the top ten take roughly 7.1%. Specimen: PBMCs, collected about nine months after transplant. The origin of the receptors is a human patient who received an intestinal transplant, so some T cells may come from the graft donor.

V gene TRBV27 combines with J gene TRBJ2-2; weak D call: TRBD2 (6 bases). This CDR3 has 15 amino acids. Trimming took 6 bases from V and 3 from J, leaving 14 bases between them. CDR1 is MNHEY, CDR2 SMNVEV, per germline (reference sequence). This chain's CDR3 is CASRRLGSDTGELFF. The CDR3 DNA follows: TGTGCCAGCAGGCGACTAGGGTCGGACACCGGGGAGCTGTTTTTT.

V and J are TRBV5-1 and TRBJ2-7; tentatively, D is TRBD2 (5 bases). There are 14 residues in the CDR3. From germline, CDR1 is SGHRS and CDR2 YFSETQ. The V gene lost 2 bases and the J gene lost 0 bases, with 9 bases spanning the gap. CDR3 region: CASSLRSGSYEQYF. The DNA for the CDR3 is TGCGCCAGCAGCTTAAGGAGCGGCTCCTACGAGCAGTACTTC.

The chain uses TRBV10-3 and TRBJ2-1; D not certain. Germline V gene sequence: CDR1 ENHRY, CDR2 SYGVKD. This CDR3 spans 16 amino acids. V gave up 0 bases and J gave up 2 bases, with 11 bases separating them. The CDR3 is CAISESRSPPYNEQFF. As DNA, the CDR3 is TGTGCCATCAGTGAGTCTCGAAGCCCACCCTACAATGAGCAGTTCTTC.

The genes are TRBV4-1 and TRBJ2-7; no clear D gene. Germline values: CDR1 MGHRA, CDR2 YSYEKL. The CDR3 has 13 amino acids. V gave up 0 bases and J gave up 6 bases, with 9 bases separating them. The CDR3 here is CASSQEGFSEQYF. DNA for the CDR3: TGCGCCAGCAGCCAAGAGGGCTTCTCCGAGCAGTACTTC.

CDR3: CASSLRNLQTGQHTNEQFF. DNA of the CDR3: TGTGCCAGCAGCCTCCGTAATCTTCAGACAGGCCAACACACCAATGAGCAGTTCTTC. The chain combines TRBV7-9 with TRBJ2-1; a possible D gene is TRBD1 (6 bases). Germline V CDR1 and CDR2: SEHNR, FQNEAQ (reference sequence). The CDR3 consists of 19 residues. V gave up 5 bases and J gave up 6 bases, with 29 bases separating them.

The V and J genes are TRBV18 and TRBJ2-7; D uncertain. The germline V gene has CDR1 KGHSH and CDR2 LQKENI. V was pared by 3 bases and J by 5 bases, with 11 bases between. The CDR3 sequence is 13 residues long. The CDR3 bases are TGTGCCAGCTCACCTGCCTCCCAAAACGAGCAGTACTTC. Translated, it gives CASSPASQNEQYF.

The chain recombines TRBV5-8 with TRBJ2-1, with 9 positions matching TRBD1. The J segment lost 6 bases and the V segment lost 1 base, leaving 5 bases of the junction unmatched. CDR1 and CDR2 (germline): SGHTS, YDEGEE. The CDR3 loop spans 15 amino acids. The CDR3: CASSLWDRDPNEQFF. DNA for the CDR3: TGTGCCAGCAGCTTGTGGGACAGGGATCCCAATGAGCAGTTCTTC. The complete variable domain, with remaining parts taken from reference TRBV5-8 and TRBJ2-1, reads EAGVTQSPTHLIKTRGQQATLRCSPISGHTSVYWYQQALGLGLQFLLWYDEGEERNRGNFPPRFSGRQFPNYSSELNVNALELEDSALYLCASSLWDRDPNEQFFGPGTRLTVL.

Here the CDR3 reads CASSLAGVDFYQETQYF. The CDR3 coding sequence is TGTGCCAGCAGCTTGGCCGGTGTCGATTTTTACCAAGAGACCCAGTACTTC. This chain uses TRBV5-5 with TRBJ2-5; no firm D call. This CDR3 is built from 17 residues. V was cut by 0 bases and J by 0 bases, with 15 bases left in between. Germline V lookup: CDR1 SGHKS, CDR2 YYEKEE (reference sequence).

The chain is built from TRBV10-3 and TRBJ2-2; perhaps TRBD2 as D (6 bases). V was shortened by 11 bases and J by 1 base, with 11 bases between the two germline ends. This CDR3 region has 13 residues. CDR1 is ENHRY, CDR2 SYGVKD, per germline. DNA of the CDR3: TGTGCCCCCCCCGGGGGGAACACCGGGGAGCTGTTTTTT. Its translation is CAPPGGNTGELFF.

This sequence joins TRBV10-3 and TRBJ1-2, with D possibly TRBD1 on 6 matching bases. Germline lookup yields CDR1 ENHRY and CDR2 SYGVKD. This CDR3 region has 11 residues. V lost 6 bases, J lost 6 bases, and 8 bases lay in between. The CDR3 DNA reads TGTGCCATCAGGTACAGGGATGGCTACACCTTC. This translates into CAIRYRDGYTF.

The rearrangement joins TRBV19 to TRBJ1-6; D is perhaps TRBD1 (6 bases). The CDR3 is 14 amino acids. V was cut by 5 bases and J by 4 bases, with 9 bases left in between. CDR1 is LNHDA, CDR2 SQIVND, per germline (reference sequence). CDR3 region: CASSSGQYNSPLHF. Here the CDR3 DNA reads TGTGCCAGTAGTTCCGGACAGTATAATTCACCCCTCCACTTT.

The chain couples TRBV10-2 to TRBJ1-2; D not resolved. The germline CDR1 and CDR2 sequences are WSHSY and SAAADI. Trimming removed 9 bases from V and 8 bases from J, with 10 bases in between. This CDR3 contains 10 residues. CDR3 DNA: TGCGCCAGTCTATCGGAGGGCTACACCTTC. Its protein product is CASLSEGYTF.

This chain connects TRBV4-1 to TRBJ1-1; D remains unclear. V was trimmed by 2 bases and J by 0 bases, leaving 7 bases between them. CDR1 and CDR2 (germline): MGHRA, YSYEKL. This CDR3 has 14 amino acids. The CDR3 reads CASSQSPMNTEAFF. CDR3 DNA: TGCGCCAGCAGCCAAAGCCCTATGAACACTGAAGCTTTCTTT.

The rearrangement links TRBV2 to TRBJ2-4; 7 bases are shared with TRBD2. The CDR3 is made up of 14 amino acids. V trimming: 6 bases; J trimming: 3 bases; junction bases outside the gene matches: 5. Germline V lookup: CDR1 SNHLY, CDR2 FYNNEI. The DNA of the CDR3 is TGTGCCAGCAGGAGCGGGGAAGGCAAAAACATTCAGTACTTC. It yields the protein CASRSGEGKNIQYF.

The chain combines TRBV18 with TRBJ1-1; unclear D gene. V lost 0 bases and J lost 10, with 12 bases in between. This CDR3 contains 13 residues. Germline CDR1 reads KGHSH; CDR2 reads LQKENI. The CDR3 bases are TGTGCCAGCTCACCACCGGAGCTGGCGGGAGCTTTCTTT. It yields the protein CASSPPELAGAFF.

The table lists this clone with a count of one. This rearrangement joins TRBV10-2 to TRBJ2-5; D is undetermined. From germline, CDR1 is WSHSY and CDR2 SAAADI. Trimming shortened V by 6 bases and J by 3 bases, and 8 bases separated the two germline ends. The CDR3 loop spans 12 amino acids. For the CDR3, the DNA is TGCGCCAGCAGCCCCTCGAAAGAGACCCAGTACTTC. Translating it yields CASSPSKETQYF.

This chain links TRBV21-1 with TRBJ2-5; the table gives TRBD1 as D, unverified against the DNA. The J call is uncertain, as TRBJ2-7 better fits the DNA end. TRBV21-1 is a recognized pseudogene. This CDR3 has 17 residues. Here the CDR3 reads CASSKVGTGHFSYEQYF. CDR3 coding DNA: TGTGCCAGCAGCAAAGTGGGGACAGGTCACTTCTCCTACGAGCAGTACTTC.

The chain employs TRBV4-2 and TRBJ2-3; D is ambiguous. V lost 2 bases and J 14 bases, leaving 17 bases between the germline ends. The CDR3 length is 13 residues. Germline V lookup: CDR1 LGHNA, CDR2 YNFKEQ. CDR3 DNA: TGTGCCAGCAGCCAATCAATGGGTTCAAGTCGGTATTTT. Residues: CASSQSMGSSRYF.

J is TRBJ1-6 and V is TRBV19; D may be TRBD1 (6 bases). The CDR3 loop spans 14 amino acids. In germline, CDR1 is LNHDA, CDR2 SQIVND (reference sequence). V dropped 3 bases and J dropped 9 bases, with 12 bases sitting between them. The CDR3 nucleotides read TGTGCCAGTAGTATGGGGGGGGCCCCTTCACCCCTCCACTTT. Translated, it gives CASSMGGAPSPLHF.

The genes are TRBV2 and TRBJ2-1; D is unresolved. The germline V gene encodes CDR1 SNHLY and CDR2 FYNNEI. This CDR3 has 10 residues. V was trimmed by 5 bases and J by 8 bases, leaving 4 bases between them. CDR3 loop: CASSRDEQFF. As DNA, the CDR3 is TGTGCCAGCAGTCGTGATGAGCAGTTCTTC.